This entry is about one T cell receptor beta chain. The CDR3 is made up of 14 amino acids. Germline V CDR1 and CDR2: SGHAT, FQNNGV. J was trimmed by 11 bases and V by 2 bases; bases with no gene match: 10. The data were produced by immunoSEQ multiplex PCR, yet TCRdb's version contains in-frame clones alone and is incomplete. The sample carries 200,000 to 250,000 clones, around 82% recorded once. This sample stems from a study of blood T cell repertoires in COVID-19. Looking at the study overall: The analysed material was cDNA or gDNA that came from T cells, B-cell-depleted T cells, or PBMCs.

The TCR originated in a woman aged 55 to 70 with acute or convalescent COVID-19. The sequencing input was peripheral blood. The chain uses TRBV11-2 and TRBJ1-1; TRBD1 matches at 8 bases. CDR3 sequence: CASSLSGQGSDAFF. The CDR3 DNA reads TGTGCCAGCAGCTTATCCGGACAGGGTTCGGACGCTTTCTTT.